This entry concerns a single T cell receptor beta chain. The clone's antigen remains unknown. At one end, the junction sequence differs from germline, possibly due to a read error. The data derive from a study of CD8+CD57+ T cells in acquired aplastic anemia (dated by TCRdb to 2016 to 2018). Regarding the complete study: DNA extracted from sorted CD4+ and CD8+ cells had a mean of roughly 3.4 ug, with a range of about 0.18 to 27.4 ug. For healthy donor samples, the average read count was about 10.8 million for CD4+ cells and roughly 12 million for CD8+ cells.

According to the germline V gene, CDR1 reads SGDLS and CDR2 reads YYNGEE. The CDR3 contains 13 residues, cysteine and phenylalanine counted. The only DNA kept is the CDR3, 39 bases in frame from the first base. Genomic DNA served as template for TCR beta VDJ combination and CDR3 sequence profiling. An Illumina HiSeq 2000 was used for TCR repertoire sequencing. Processing in the source paper ran as follows. TRBV/TRBJ rearrangement plots, CDR3 size and DJ length profiles, and Simpson's diversity index were used to assess repertoires. Whichever DNA sequence was most abundant in the deep sequencing data was defined as the immunodominant clone. CDR3 amino acid sequences were screened for sharing across subjects and were compared with published repertoires and the VDJdb database. The public reads were run again by TCRdb, first through fastp at Q25 and then through MiXCR, and only productive beta chains were kept. Every CDR3 protein is listed once, alongside the most common genes and DNA of its rows. Here the V and J calls rest on TCRdb's processing, not on the authors' analysis. This sample holds about 420,000 distinct CDR3 sequences; around 68% were observed only once. Jointly, the top ten make up 3.5% to 4.5% of the sample.

In this study, sorted CD4+ and CD8+ T cells from the blood of healthy subjects and of severe aplastic anemia patients had their TCR repertoires deep-sequenced. Ficoll-Paque density gradient centrifugation was used to isolate peripheral blood mononuclear cells. CD4+ and CD8+ T cells were sorted by FACS or magnetic beads before DNA extraction. Study-level results and caveats: Although under 35 CD8+ CDR3 sequences were shared by patients and controls, these sequences appeared highly expressed in patients and within the immunodominant clones of patients. Patients and healthy controls showed no significant difference in CD8+ Simpson's diversity (P=0.060).

The source is a human donor in good health, serving as a control. The V gene is TRBV9 and the J gene is TRBJ1-1, with the D gene not clear enough to name. Specimen: sorted CD4+, CD8+, or CD8+CD57+ T cells (not recorded which) from PBMCs. The DNA reads TGTGCCAGCAGCTTATATACATCGACTGAGGCTTTCTTT. Translated, it gives CASSLYTSTEAFF.